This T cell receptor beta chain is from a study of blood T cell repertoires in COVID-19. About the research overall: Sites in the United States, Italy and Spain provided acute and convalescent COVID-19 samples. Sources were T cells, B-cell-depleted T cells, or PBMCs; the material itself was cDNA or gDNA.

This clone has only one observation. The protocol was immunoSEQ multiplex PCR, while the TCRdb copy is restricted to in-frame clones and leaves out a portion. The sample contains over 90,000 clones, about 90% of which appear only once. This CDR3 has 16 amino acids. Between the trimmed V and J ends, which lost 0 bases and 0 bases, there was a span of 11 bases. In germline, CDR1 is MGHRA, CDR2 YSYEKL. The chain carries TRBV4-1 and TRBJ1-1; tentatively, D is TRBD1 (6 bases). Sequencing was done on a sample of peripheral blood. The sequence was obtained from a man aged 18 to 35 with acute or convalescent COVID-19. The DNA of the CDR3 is TGCGCCAGCAGCCAAGATTCCGGGACACTGAACACTGAAGCTTTCTTT. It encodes CASSQDSGTLNTEAFF.